The entry that follows covers one TCR beta chain sequence. Per the germline V gene, CDR1 is SGHVS and CDR2 is FNYEAQ. V lost 4 bases, J lost 4 bases, and 5 bases lay in between. The CDR3 is 12 amino acids. Clones were read by immunoSEQ multiplex PCR, and TCRdb kept only the in-frame ones, dropping some. Found here are fewer than 20,000 clones, roughly 80% of them singletons; the top ten hold more than 25%. This sample is part of a study of control samples from healthy donors and cancer patients. The rearrangement uses TRBV7-6 and TRBJ1-3; D is uncertain. Sequences were obtained from PBMCs. This sequence originates from a man older than 75 with head and neck cancer. CDR3 bases: TGTGCCAGCAGCTCGGGGGGAAACACCATATATTTT. The encoded protein is CASSSGGNTIYF.